This T cell receptor beta chain was recovered during a study of T-cell memory formation after mild COVID-19. Germline-derived CDR1 and CDR2 are MNHNS and SASEGT. The CDR3 contains 11 residues. V gave up 10 bases and J gave up 7 bases, with 14 bases separating them. Amplification by 5'RACE using constant-segment primers produced TCR alpha and TCR beta cDNA libraries that carried sample barcodes and UMIs. TCRdb passed the 5' RACE reads through MiXCR, listing each CDR3 protein once. The sample has roughly 450,000 distinct CDR3 sequences; roughly 18% are singletons. Points from the study as a whole: Pre-infection memory contained some responding clones, which suggested that cross-reactive memory had joined. SARS-CoV-2 specificity was not confirmed for second-wave clones peaking on day 37.

On this clonotype: Its specificity is unknown.

Specimen: PBMCs or a T cell subset sorted from them (not recorded which). This chain links TRBV6-1 with TRBJ2-7; tentative D call: TRBD1 (6 bases). The sequence was collected from an adult woman who had mild COVID-19 (a few samples of this study predate the infection). Cell type and time point are not known. The CDR3 protein is CAISQGWEQYF. CDR3 nucleotides: TGTGCCATTTCACAGGGTTGGGAGCAGTACTTC.